A selection of T cell receptor beta chains follows, all from one sample in a study of identical twins. TCRdb reanalysed the 5' RACE reads using MiXCR and keeps one entry per CDR3 protein. Of 700,000 or so distinct CDR3 sequences in the sample, around 20% were seen once. These data were also filed under a second study, of T cells expressing NK-cell markers.

The sample was PBMCs. All receptors come from a woman aged 18-29 years in good health. Each CDR3 is given with its conserved first and last residue.

V: TRBV20-1
CDR3: CSASGLAGGLAGELFF

V: TRBV5-6
CDR3: CASSTEIEQFF

V: TRBV20-1
CDR3: CSARFGASTDTQYF

V: TRBV5-6
CDR3: CASSPTGPWAEQYF

V: TRBV20-1
CDR3: CSAIDRGFGYTF

V: TRBV24-1
CDR3: CATSESSKETQYF

V: TRBV7-8
CDR3: CASSLGGLAFSYEQYF

V: TRBV9
CDR3: CASSGTSGGGETQYF

V: TRBV7-2
CDR3: CASSFGRARETQYF

V: TRBV25-1
CDR3: CASSRLDGGRYEQYF

V: TRBV20-1
CDR3: CSASPGSNQPQHF

V: TRBV30
CDR3: CAWSPQLASTDTQYF

V: TRBV5-5
CDR3: CASSLQASGGAAGIQYF

V: TRBV12-3/TRBV12-4
CDR3: CASGPLAINEQYF

V: TRBV5-1
CDR3: CASSGQETQYF

V: TRBV24-1
CDR3: CATSDSEASSYNEQFF

V: TRBV7-9
CDR3: CASSLSGPADTQYF

V: TRBV5-1
CDR3: CASSPPRDELFWANVLTF

V: TRBV27
CDR3: CASRSRSGDPNNEQFF

V: TRBV10-2
CDR3: CASSHTGLQGGELFF

V: TRBV9
CDR3: CASSVQGAAYEQYF

V: TRBV6-5
CDR3: CASSYSDRENSPLHF

V: TRBV5-5
CDR3: CASSSTLVWRRSYEQYF

V: TRBV27
CDR3: CAKNQPQHF

V: TRBV4-3
CDR3: CASSRTLGGGYEQYF

V: TRBV12-3/TRBV12-4
CDR3: CASTDPRGRGGNEQFF

V: TRBV7-2
CDR3: CASSYGHTGELFF

V: TRBV6-1
CDR3: CASSGTSGFTGELFF

V: TRBV20-1
CDR3: CSAPQTGTYEQYF

V: TRBV10-3
CDR3: CAISESTGETEAFF

V: TRBV7-2
CDR3: CASSLNAGINTGELFF

V: TRBV14
CDR3: CASNDRLYGYTF

V: TRBV20-1
CDR3: CSATQGYNSYGYTF

V: TRBV12-3/TRBV12-4
CDR3: CASSHTGASTDTQYF

V: TRBV28
CDR3: CASSLLSGGAGANVLTF

V: TRBV5-5
CDR3: CASSGTGVTDTQYF

V: TRBV29-1
CDR3: CSGGGLYTGELFF

V: TRBV12-3/TRBV12-4
CDR3: CASSFSSSTDTQYF

V: TRBV5-1
CDR3: CASSLDGGQFF

V: TRBV10-3
CDR3: CAISVLANEKLFF

V: TRBV7-8
CDR3: CASSLAMAAQYF